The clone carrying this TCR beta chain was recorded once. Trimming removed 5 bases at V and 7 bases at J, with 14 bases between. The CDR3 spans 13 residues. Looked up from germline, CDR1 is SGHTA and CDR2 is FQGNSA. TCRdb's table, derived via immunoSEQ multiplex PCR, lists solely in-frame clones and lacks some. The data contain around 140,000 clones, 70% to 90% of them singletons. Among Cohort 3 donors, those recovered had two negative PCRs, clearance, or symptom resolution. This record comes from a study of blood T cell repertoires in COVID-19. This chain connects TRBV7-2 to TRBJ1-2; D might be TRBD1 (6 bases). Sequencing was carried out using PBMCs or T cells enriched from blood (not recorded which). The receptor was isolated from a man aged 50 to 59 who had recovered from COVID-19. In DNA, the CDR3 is TGTGCCAGCAGCACAACAGGGTTGGTTGGCTACACCTTC. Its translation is CASSTTGLVGYTF.